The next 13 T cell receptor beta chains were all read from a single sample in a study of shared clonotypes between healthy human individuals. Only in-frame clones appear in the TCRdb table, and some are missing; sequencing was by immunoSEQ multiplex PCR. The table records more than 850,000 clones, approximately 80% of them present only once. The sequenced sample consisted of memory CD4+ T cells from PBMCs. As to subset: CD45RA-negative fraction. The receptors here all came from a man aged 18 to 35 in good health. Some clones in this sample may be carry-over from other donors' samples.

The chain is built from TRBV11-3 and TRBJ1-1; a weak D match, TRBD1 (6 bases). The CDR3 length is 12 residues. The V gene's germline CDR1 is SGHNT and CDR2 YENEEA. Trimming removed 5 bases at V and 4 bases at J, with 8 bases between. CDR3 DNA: TGTGCCAGCAGCGCAGGGGCCACTGAAGCTTTCTTT. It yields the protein CASSAGATEAFF.

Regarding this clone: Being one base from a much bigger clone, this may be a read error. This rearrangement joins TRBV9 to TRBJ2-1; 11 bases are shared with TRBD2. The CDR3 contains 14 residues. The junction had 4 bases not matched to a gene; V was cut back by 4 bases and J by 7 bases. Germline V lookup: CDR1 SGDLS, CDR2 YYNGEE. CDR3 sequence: CASSPGTSGNEQFF. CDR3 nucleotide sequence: TGTGCCAGCAGCCCCGGGACTAGCGGTAATGAGCAGTTCTTC.

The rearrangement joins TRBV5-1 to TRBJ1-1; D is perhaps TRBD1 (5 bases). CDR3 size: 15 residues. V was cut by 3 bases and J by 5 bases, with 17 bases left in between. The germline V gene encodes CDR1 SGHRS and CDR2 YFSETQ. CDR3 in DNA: TGCGCCAGCAGCTGGGGGGTGCAGGGCCGAACTGAAGCTTTCTTT. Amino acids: CASSWGVQGRTEAFF. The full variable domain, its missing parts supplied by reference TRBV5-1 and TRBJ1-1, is KAGVTQTPRYLIKTRGQQVTLSCSPISGHRSVSWYQQTPGQGLQFLFEYFSETQRNKGNFPGRFSGRQFSNSRSEMNVSTLELGDSALYLCASSWGVQGRTEAFFGQGTRLTVV.

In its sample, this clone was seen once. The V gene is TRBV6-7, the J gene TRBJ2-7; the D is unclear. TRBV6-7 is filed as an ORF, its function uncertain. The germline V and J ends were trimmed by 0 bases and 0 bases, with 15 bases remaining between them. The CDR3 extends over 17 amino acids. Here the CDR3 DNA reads TGTGCCAGCAGTTACTCGATTGTATTGCAAGGCTCCTACGAGCAGTACTTC. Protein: CASSYSIVLQGSYEQYF.

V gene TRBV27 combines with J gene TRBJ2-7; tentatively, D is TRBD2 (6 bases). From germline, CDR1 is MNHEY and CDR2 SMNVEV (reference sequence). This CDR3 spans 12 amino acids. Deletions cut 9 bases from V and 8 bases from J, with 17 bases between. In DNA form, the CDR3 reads TGTGCCAGGCGGGGCAGAATGTCCCAGCAGTACTTC. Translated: CARRGRMSQQYF.

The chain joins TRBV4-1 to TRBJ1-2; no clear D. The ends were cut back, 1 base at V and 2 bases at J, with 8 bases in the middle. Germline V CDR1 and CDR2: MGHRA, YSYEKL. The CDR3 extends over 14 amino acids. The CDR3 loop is CASSQAESNYGYTF. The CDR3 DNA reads TGCGCCAGCAGCCAAGCGGAGTCGAACTATGGCTACACCTTC.

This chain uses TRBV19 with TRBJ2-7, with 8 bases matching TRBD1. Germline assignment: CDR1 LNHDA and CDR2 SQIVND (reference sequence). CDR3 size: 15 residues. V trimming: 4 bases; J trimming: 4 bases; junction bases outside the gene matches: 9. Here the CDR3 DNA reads TGTGCCAGTAGTAGAACGGGACAGGCAATGTACGAGCAGTACTTC. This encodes CASSRTGQAMYEQYF.

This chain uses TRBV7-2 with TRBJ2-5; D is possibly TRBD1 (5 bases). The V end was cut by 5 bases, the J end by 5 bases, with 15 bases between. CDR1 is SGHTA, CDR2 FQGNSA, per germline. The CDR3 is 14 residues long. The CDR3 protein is CASSPSSSGETQYF. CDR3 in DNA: TGTGCCAGCAGCCCGAGCAGTTCAGGGGAGACCCAGTACTTC.

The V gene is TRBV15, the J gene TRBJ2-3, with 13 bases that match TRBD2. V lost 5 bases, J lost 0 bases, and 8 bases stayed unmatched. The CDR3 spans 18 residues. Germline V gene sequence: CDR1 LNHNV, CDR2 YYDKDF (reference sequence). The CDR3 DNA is TGTGCCACCAGCCCCGGGACTAGCGGGATAAGGAGCACAGATACGCAGTATTTT. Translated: CATSPGTSGIRSTDTQYF.

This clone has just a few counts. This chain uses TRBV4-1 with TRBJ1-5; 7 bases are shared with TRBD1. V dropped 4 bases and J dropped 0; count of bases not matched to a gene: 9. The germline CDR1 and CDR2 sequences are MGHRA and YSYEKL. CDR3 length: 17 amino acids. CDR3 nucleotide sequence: TGCGCCAGCAGCCTCCGGACAGGCATAGATAGCAATCAGCCCCAGCATTTT. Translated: CASSLRTGIDSNQPQHF.

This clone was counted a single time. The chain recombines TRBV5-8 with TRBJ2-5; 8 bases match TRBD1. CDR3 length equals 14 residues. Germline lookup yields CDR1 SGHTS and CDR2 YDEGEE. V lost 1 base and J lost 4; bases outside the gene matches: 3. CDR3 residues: CASSLPDRGETQYF. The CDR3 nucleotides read TGTGCCAGCAGCTTGCCCGACAGGGGAGAGACCCAGTACTTC.

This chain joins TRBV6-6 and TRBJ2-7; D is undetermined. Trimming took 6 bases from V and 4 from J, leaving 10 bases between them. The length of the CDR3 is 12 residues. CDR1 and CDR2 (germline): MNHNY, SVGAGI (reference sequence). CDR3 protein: CASSYQAYEQYF. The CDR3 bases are TGTGCCAGCAGCTACCAGGCGTACGAGCAGTACTTC.

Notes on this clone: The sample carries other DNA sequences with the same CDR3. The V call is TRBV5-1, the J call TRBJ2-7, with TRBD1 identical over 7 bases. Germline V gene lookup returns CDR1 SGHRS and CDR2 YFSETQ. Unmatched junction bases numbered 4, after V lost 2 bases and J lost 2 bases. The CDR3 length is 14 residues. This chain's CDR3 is CASSFSGGTYEQYF. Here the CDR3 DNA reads TGCGCCAGCAGCTTCTCAGGGGGTACCTACGAGCAGTACTTC.